Listed below are T cell receptor beta chains from one sample, sequenced in a study of response to subunit inactivated influenza vaccine. TCRdb re-analysed the RT-PCR reads in MiXCR, keeping a single row per CDR3 protein. This sample has approximately 700,000 distinct CDR3 sequences, with approximately 15% found just once. Specimen: PBMCs from blood, collected approximately 15 days before vaccination. The receptor set was obtained from a man aged 50-59 years who received an inactivated influenza vaccine. The CDR3 runs from the conserved cysteine through the conserved F or W. Fields, in order: CDR3 protein, CDR3 DNA, J gene, V gene, clone size, D gene. A D gene is named only where the DNA matches it firmly. Size is stated for part of the rows, as once, few or many counts, or as a class when the clone is expanded.

CASSFLAGGEQYF	TGTGCCAGCAGCTTTTTAGCGGGAGGCGAGCAGTACTTC	TRBJ2-7	TRBV12-3/TRBV12-4	-	TRBD2
CASRDQYSPLHF	TGTGCCAGCAGAGATCAGTATTCACCCCTCCACTTT	TRBJ1-6	TRBV7-9	few	-
CSVFPTDRVQETQYF	TGCAGCGTTTTTCCGACGGATCGAGTCCAAGAGACCCAGTACTTC	TRBJ2-5	TRBV29-1	many	-
CASSQEWDRRNYGYTF	TGTGCCAGCAGCCAAGAATGGGACAGAAGAAACTATGGCTACACCTTC	TRBJ1-2	TRBV3-1	many	TRBD1
CSARAGTSGIHEQYF	TGCAGTGCTAGAGCCGGGACTAGCGGGATCCACGAGCAGTACTTC	TRBJ2-7	TRBV20-1	-	TRBD2
CATSRSRGGNEKLFF	TGTGCCACCAGCAGATCAAGAGGGGGAAATGAAAAACTGTTTTTT	TRBJ1-4	TRBV15	-	-
CASSSAYLNTGELFF	TGTGCCAGCAGCTCCGCCTATCTAAACACCGGGGAGCTGTTTTTT	TRBJ2-2	TRBV11-2	-	-
CASSAGDRFTGELFF	TGTGCCAGCAGCGCTGGGGACAGGTTCACCGGGGAGCTGTTTTTT	TRBJ2-2	TRBV9	many	TRBD1
CSVVGQGLEQYF	TGCAGCGTTGTGGGGCAGGGGTTGGAGCAGTACTTC	TRBJ2-7	TRBV29-1	few	-
CASSQLFSLNEQFF	TGTGCCAGCAGCCAGTTATTCTCTCTCAATGAGCAGTTCTTC	TRBJ2-1	TRBV7-9	-	-
CASSLRVTGGELFF	TGTGCCAGCAGTCTCAGGGTGACCGGCGGGGAGCTGTTTTTT	TRBJ2-2	TRBV27	few	-
CASSPGTSGDQETQYF	TGTGCCAGCAGTCCAGGGACTAGCGGGGACCAAGAGACCCAGTACTTC	TRBJ2-5	TRBV28	many	TRBD2
CSAEGLAGTYEQYF	TGCAGTGCCGAGGGGCTAGCGGGGACCTACGAGCAGTACTTC	TRBJ2-7	TRBV20-1	-	TRBD2
CSVGQKELGPISQETQYF	TGCAGCGTCGGACAAAAGGAACTTGGGCCCATTAGCCAGGAGACCCAGTACTTC	TRBJ2-5	TRBV29-1	few	-
CSARPPGTGGRYEQYF	TGCAGTGCTAGACCCCCCGGGACAGGGGGCAGGTACGAGCAGTACTTC	TRBJ2-7	TRBV20-1	-	TRBD1
CSVDYSGGATTEAFF	TGCAGCGTTGATTATTCAGGGGGCGCGACCACTGAAGCTTTCTTT	TRBJ1-1	TRBV29-1	few	TRBD1
CSVEFPGVFGKLFF	TGCAGCGTTGAATTTCCGGGGGTATTCGGAAAACTGTTTTTT	TRBJ1-4	TRBV29-1	-	-
CASSLEVGLEQYF	TGCGCCAGCAGCTTGGAAGTCGGTCTGGAGCAGTACTTC	TRBJ2-7	TRBV5-1	many	-
CASSLGRDQETQYF	TGCGCCAGCAGCTTGGGTAGGGATCAAGAGACCCAGTACTTC	TRBJ2-5	TRBV5-1	few	-
CASRDRFYGYTF	TGTGCCAGCAGAGACCGGTTCTATGGCTACACCTTC	TRBJ1-2	TRBV28	few	-
CASSPQTLGGSETQYF	TGTGCCAGCAGCCCCCAGACCCTGGGGGGTTCGGAGACCCAGTACTTC	TRBJ2-5	TRBV11-2	-	-
CASSLGVAGGNLGETQYF	TGTGCCAGCAGTTTGGGGGTAGCGGGGGGGAATCTTGGAGAGACCCAGTACTTC	TRBJ2-5	TRBV12-3/TRBV12-4	-	TRBD2
CASSLDRGFNTEAFF	TGCGCCAGCAGCTTGGATCGGGGGTTTAACACTGAAGCTTTCTTT	TRBJ1-1	TRBV5-1	few	-
CASTPTDSSYEQYF	TGTGCCAGCACCCCGACAGATTCTTCCTACGAGCAGTACTTC	TRBJ2-7	TRBV28	many	-
CASSLRQEAFF	TGTGCCAGCAGTCTCCGACAGGAAGCTTTCTTT	TRBJ1-1	TRBV12-3/TRBV12-4	few	-
CSVPNQDRATDTQYF	TGCAGTGTCCCAAACCAGGACAGGGCTACGGATACGCAGTATTTT	TRBJ2-3	TRBV20-1	-	TRBD1
CASSPRQGTRETQYF	TGTGCCAGCAGCCCCCGACAGGGTACCCGAGAGACCCAGTACTTC	TRBJ2-5	TRBV9	few	TRBD1
CASSLRGQGGDTQYF	TGTGCCAGCAGCTTAAGAGGACAGGGGGGAGATACGCAGTATTTT	TRBJ2-3	TRBV7-3	-	TRBD1
CASSQLAGGNEQYF	TGTGCCAGCAGTCAACTAGCGGGGGGTAACGAGCAGTACTTC	TRBJ2-7	TRBV3-1	-	TRBD2
CASGPQEGYTF	TGTGCCAGCGGACCTCAAGAGGGCTACACCTTC	TRBJ1-2	TRBV2	few	-
CSVVRTSGYQETQYF	TGCAGTGTTGTGCGGACTAGCGGATACCAAGAGACCCAGTACTTC	TRBJ2-5	TRBV20-1	-	TRBD2
CASSAGQASTDTQYF	TGTGCCAGCAGCGCGGGACAGGCTAGCACAGATACGCAGTATTTT	TRBJ2-3	TRBV9	few	TRBD1
CASSLGFRGEQFF	TGTGCCAGCAGCTTAGGGTTCCGTGGGGAGCAGTTCTTC	TRBJ2-1	TRBV11-2	-	-
CASSISRPDTQYF	TGTGCCAGCAGCATCTCTAGACCAGATACGCAGTATTTT	TRBJ2-3	TRBV11-2	few	-
CASSPGLAGDLMTSYNEQFF	TGTGCCAGCAGTCCCGGACTAGCGGGAGATTTGATGACTTCCTACAATGAGCAGTTCTTC	TRBJ2-1	TRBV27	few	TRBD2
CASSVGRGARDTEAFF	TGTGCCAGCAGCGTAGGTAGGGGGGCGCGAGACACTGAAGCTTTCTTT	TRBJ1-1	TRBV9	-	-
CASSPGFQAPLHF	TGTGCCAGCAGCCCAGGGTTCCAGGCGCCCCTCCACTTT	TRBJ1-6	TRBV3-1	once	-
CSVDLETDTDTQYF	TGCAGCGTTGACCTTGAGACAGACACAGATACGCAGTATTTT	TRBJ2-3	TRBV29-1	-	-
CASSPPLDLNSFYGYTF	TGTGCCAGCTCACCACCGCTGGATCTGAATTCCTTTTATGGCTACACCTTC	TRBJ1-2	TRBV18	-	-
CASSGAGYEQYF	TGCGCCAGCAGCGGCGCCGGGTACGAGCAGTACTTC	TRBJ2-7	TRBV5-1	few	-
CASSDLRDNTEAFF	TGTGCCAGCAGTGATTTGAGGGATAACACTGAAGCTTTCTTT	TRBJ1-1	TRBV25-1	-	-
CASSLGLAGSELFF	TGTGCCAGCAGCTTAGGACTAGCGGGTAGCGAGCTGTTTTTT	TRBJ2-2	TRBV6-5	-	TRBD2
CASSLAIRERDGTVKETQYF	TGTGCCAGCAGCTTAGCGATCCGGGAACGCGATGGGACAGTAAAAGAGACCCAGTACTTC	TRBJ2-5	TRBV11-1	-	TRBD1
CASSKPGQQNTEAFF	TGCGCCAGCAGCAAACCGGGACAACAGAACACTGAAGCTTTCTTT	TRBJ1-1	TRBV5-1	few	-